What follows is one T cell receptor (beta chain) and its context. Its recognized antigen is unknown. Base qualities are not provided; no much larger clone lies one nucleotide away. The immunoSEQ Assay, a bias-controlled multiplex PCR, was used to amplify TCRbeta CDR3 regions from genomic DNA. Regarding the original processing steps: The number of nucleated cells in each sample was estimated by amplification of reference gene primers within the assay. Sequence reads were collapsed and filtered to measure the absolute abundance of every unique TCRbeta CDR3 rearrangement. For each sample, productive Simpson clonality was calculated by taking the square root of Simpson's diversity index across productive rearrangements. Imported from immuneACCESS, the table was reduced by TCRdb to in-frame sequences with V and J called. These copies leave out some clones; in studies compared against another copy, an unresolved V gene accounts for under half, and the cause of the remainder is not known. V and J calls and clone size follow that table, whereas D and trimming were derived from the DNA. Recorded for this sample are about 480,000 clones; 70% to 90% of them occurred a single time. About 2% of the sample is held by the ten biggest clonotypes.

This specimen comes from a study of blood T cell repertoires in COVID-19 (dated by TCRdb to the early 2020s). Turning to the overall study: The collaborator samples originated in the United States, Italy and Spain and spanned the acute and convalescent phases of COVID-19. The material from the prospective study consisted of cDNA or gDNA derived from T cells, B-cell-depleted T cells, or PBMCs. The dataset comprised deeply sampled blood TCRbeta repertoires from subjects exposed to, actively infected with, or recovered from COVID-19. The repertoires were released in a freely available public database intended as a resource for research on the immune response to SARS-CoV-2. The samples were drawn from the first 160 participants of the ongoing ImmuneRACE study and from over 950 subjects provided by 6 global collaborators. The sample metadata nearly always contained a de-identified subject ID, COVID-19 status, age in years and sex. Where available, HLA class I and class II types were obtained from metadata supplied by the sample provider rather than from assay-based typing.

Enrolling through a virtual design, the prospective study's participants ranged in age from roughly 18 to 90 years and lived across 24 United States geographic areas. In the prospective study, participants were assigned to cohorts based on the clinical history participants reported in a screening survey and a study questionnaire. Recovered participants in ImmuneRACE Cohort 3 were defined by two consecutive negative NP/OP PCR tests, clearance by a healthcare professional, or resolution of symptoms. In the prospective study, mobile phlebotomists collected whole blood, serum and a nasopharyngeal or oropharyngeal swab from each participant. Additional blood draws and questionnaires over an approximately two-month period could optionally be provided by prospective study participants. Blood samples from the prospective study were shipped frozen or at room temperature prior to DNA extraction. Overall results and qualifications from the work: The quantity of clinical and demographic metadata differed by source and by participant and was supplied without curation.

Sequencing was performed on PBMCs or T cells enriched from blood (not recorded which). The source of this sequence is a woman in her 40s who had recovered from COVID-19.

CDR3 sequence: CASSSLEENTGELFF. The bases read TGCGCCAGCAGCTCCCTGGAGGAGAACACCGGGGAGCTGTTTTTT. The chain links TRBV5-1 with TRBJ2-2, and possibly TRBD2, on 5 matching bases. The CDR1 and CDR2 encoded by the germline V gene are SGHRS and YFSETQ. The CDR3, cysteine through phenylalanine, is 15 amino acids long. CDR3 DNA is the only sequence kept; it has 45 bases, read in frame from the first base. At the junction V is shortened by 3 bases and J by 1 base, with 10 bases in between.